These T cell receptor beta chains were read from a single sample in a study of blood T cells in healthy people across ages. TCRdb re-called the 5' RACE reads with MiXCR, one entry per CDR3 protein. The table shows 700,000 or so distinct CDR3 sequences, with 35% to 50% occurring only once. The specimen was blood. Every receptor here comes from a man older than 75 in good health. The CDR3 runs from the conserved cysteine through the conserved F or W. Fields, in order: V gene, clone size, CDR3 protein. Clone size is not always given. Where it is, it says once, few, many or a class for expanded clones.

>TRBV27|NA
CASSVVGTTYEQYF
>TRBV3-1|NA
CASSQVLAGPSTDTQYF
>TRBV5-1|NA
CASSLMIGQSSPLHF
>TRBV7-2|many
CASSTGGNEQFF
>TRBV4-3|NA
CASSQELGRGLREYGYTF
>TRBV4-2|NA
CASSQDFPGTYVGYTF
>TRBV7-3|NA
CASSMSAVASTDTQYF
>TRBV24-1|NA
CATSDRSVRETQYF
>TRBV20-1|few
CSAPQGLAHEESETQYF
>TRBV7-2|NA
CASSRTSGIQETQYF
>TRBV14|few
CASSQETSAVETQYF
>TRBV7-2|NA
CASVRDRGAEQYF
>TRBV10-2|NA
CASRDTQGTDTQYF
>TRBV7-9|few
CASSPAGGTEDTQYF
>TRBV4-3|few
CASSQDLNMIGNEKLFF
>TRBV11-2|NA
CASSLYSGDSSCNEQFF
>TRBV12-3/TRBV12-4|many
CASSLGSGQETQYF
>TRBV5-6|few
CASSFNRGSQPQHF
>TRBV12-3/TRBV12-4|once
CASSPPSGTAETQYF
>TRBV15|NA
CATSRDLGTGQGNEQFF
>TRBV7-8|few
CASSLGHGGSYEQYF
>TRBV20-1|few
CSARGSASQGTQYF
>TRBV6-6|NA
CASNSASLSNQPQHF
>TRBV6-2/TRBV6-3|NA
CASSYSIRGSSYEQYF
>TRBV20-1|NA
CSATDDTDTQYF
>TRBV12-3/TRBV12-4|NA
CASSFQGATGETQYF
>TRBV20-1|many
CSARKKDWTDSGANVLTF
>TRBV4-3|few
CASSQGRGSATPLHF
>TRBV5-6|NA
CASSLGEVDEQYF
>TRBV7-9|NA
CASSSAYGEGNYGYTF
>TRBV20-1|NA
CSARDLGRRSSYEQYF
>TRBV20-1|NA
CSAHDTHSYVQYF
>TRBV5-5|few
CASSFTKETQYF
>TRBV6-2/TRBV6-3|NA
CASRADGRGVQETQYF
>TRBV18|NA
CASSPRGTDYEQYF
>TRBV6-2/TRBV6-3|few
CASSRPLAGGTYEQYF
>TRBV6-1|NA
CASSGAAWGDGYTF
>TRBV20-1|few
CSARDSAGGYSNQPQHF
>TRBV29-1|NA
CSGGANEQFF
>TRBV5-4|NA
CASSPGGSSYNSPLHF